This T cell receptor (beta chain) was recorded in a study of a mutant IDH1 vaccine in newly diagnosed glioma. On the study more broadly: It was radiotherapy, temozolomide, or both that patients received previously, with most receiving both.

About this clone itself: Its specificity is not known. The sample has other DNA sequences that encode this CDR3 too.

Here immunoSEQ multiplex PCR was the method, and the copy in TCRdb shows in-frame clones only, minus some. The repertoire includes fewer than 95,000 clones, more than 80% of them detected once, and around 5% sits in the top ten. This CDR3 is built from 14 residues. Trimming shortened V by 0 bases and J by 2 bases, and 6 bases separated the two germline ends. CDR1 SGDLS and CDR2 YYNGEE come from the germline V gene. Time point: week 47, end of study. Topical imiquimod was applied with each vaccine dose, which held 300 ug of mutant IDH1 20-mer peptide. The chain employs TRBV9 and TRBJ1-3; tentatively, D is TRBD1 (5 bases). The source was PBMCs, collected from a glioma patient whose treatment included an IDH1 peptide vaccine. This receptor was obtained from a middle-aged man with glioma. For the CDR3, the DNA is TGTGCCAGCAGCGTAGGGGGGACTGGAAACACCATATATTTT. It encodes CASSVGGTGNTIYF.